The rows below give T cell receptor beta chains drawn from one sample of a study of blood T cell repertoires in COVID-19. Repertoires were generated with immunoSEQ multiplex PCR, while TCRdb's copy carries only in-frame clones and drops some. The sample records about 670,000 clones, 85% to 90% being singletons. Sequenced: peripheral blood. The receptors stem from a woman aged 18-35 years with acute or convalescent COVID-19. The conserved cysteine and the conserved F or W are not part of the CDR3 here. Clone size is given for some rows only: seen once, a few or many times, or a class if the clone is expanded.

clone_size	v_call	cdr3_length	j_call	cdr3_aa
NA	TRBV6-5	11	TRBJ1-2	ASREDRIYGYT
NA	TRBV19	13	TRBJ2-7	ASSIEPGGLYEQY
NA	TRBV5-1	12	TRBJ1-1	ASSLISTNTEAF
NA	TRBV30	13	TRBJ1-2	AWSVRPGVRDGYT
once	TRBV25-1	16	TRBJ1-2	ASSETGVRGRANYGYT
NA	TRBV7-9	14	TRBJ1-1	ASSLAGGPINGEAF
NA	TRBV11-2	16	TRBJ2-1	ASSLDRIAGGIAREQF
NA	TRBV9	13	TRBJ2-7	ATPPPKQSKHEQY
NA	TRBV19	14	TRBJ2-7	ASSRIGTLNSYEQY
NA	TRBV6-5	10	TRBJ1-2	ASSYLQRGYT
NA	TRBV27	16	TRBJ2-1	ASSWAALGLGSYNEQF
NA	TRBV5-1	13	TRBJ1-2	ASSLVGDPSSGYT
NA	TRBV5-8	14	TRBJ2-5	ASSLRRTGGKETQY
NA	TRBV7-9	13	TRBJ2-2	ASSLGQGNTGELF
once	TRBV4-1	16	TRBJ1-5	ASSQDLENWPGDQPQH
NA	TRBV12-3/TRBV12-4	11	TRBJ1-2	ASSLTGNYGYT
NA	TRBV5-1	11	TRBJ1-5	ASREDGNQPQH
NA	TRBV24-1	15	TRBJ2-1	ATSDSGLAGAYNEQF
NA	TRBV6-1	14	TRBJ1-5	ASSEAAHASNQPQH
once	TRBV24-1	15	TRBJ2-1	ATSDFSGTGSYNEQF
NA	TRBV6-1	12	TRBJ1-2	ASSEARLYYGYT
NA	TRBV5-1	12	TRBJ2-5	ASSVEKPGETQY
NA	TRBV5-1	12	TRBJ2-7	ASSTLRGDYEQY
NA	TRBV7-9	16	TRBJ1-3	ASSQDRGSPISGNTIY
NA	TRBV3-1/TRBV3-2	15	TRBJ2-1	ASSQEEGTSSYNEQF
once	TRBV5-5	13	TRBJ1-6	ASSLTGGHNSPLH
NA	TRBV18	14	TRBJ2-2	ASSPPGGTFTGELF
once	TRBV12-3/TRBV12-4	11	TRBJ2-3	ASTRPGTDTQY
NA	TRBV2	14	TRBJ1-5	ASGGQGSYSNQPQH
NA	TRBV27	11	TRBJ2-3	ASSLISTDTQY
NA	TRBV4-3	14	TRBJ1-4	ASSQGATGVKEKLF
NA	TRBV4-2	13	TRBJ1-1	ASSQYDRVNTEAF
NA	TRBV5-8	15	TRBJ1-5	ASSRTGALMLYQPQH
NA	TRBV27	12	TRBJ2-7	ASSFDREGDEQY
NA	TRBV3-1/TRBV3-2	12	TRBJ2-7	ASSQDLTNYEQY
NA	TRBV5-5	12	TRBJ2-7	ASSLSGGAYEQY
NA	TRBV14	14	TRBJ1-3	ASSRLPGGVGNTIY
once	TRBV2	11	TRBJ1-2	ASVVRANYGYT
NA	TRBV6-1	11	TRBJ1-3	ASSEVGGDAIY
NA	TRBV5-5	14	TRBJ2-7	ASSWGQGSLSYEQY
NA	TRBV9	11	TRBJ1-2	ASSVDRGDGYT